This T cell receptor (beta chain) was retrieved from a study of read filtering for tumor transcriptome and immune sequencing. Study-level findings and limits: IR-seq and RNA-seq agreed better without single-read clonotypes. This fraction held mixed bone marrow immune cells after CD138-negative sorting.

The library was built from about 0.4 ug RNA with molecular barcoded adaptors for alpha/delta and beta/gamma chains. TCRdb fed the reads into MiXCR, producing one record per CDR3 protein. The table has some 20,000 distinct CDR3 sequences, more than 20% seen once; the top ten hold under 30%. This clonotype was seen repeatedly, ten times or more. No antigen is known for it. V was cut by 2 bases and J by 4 bases, with 5 bases left in between. Germline values: CDR1 DFQATT, CDR2 SNEGSKA (reference sequence). The CDR3 consists of 11 residues. Specimen: a population of CD138-negative cells sorted from bone marrow. This chain links TRBV20-1 with TRBJ1-1, with D uncertain. This TCR came from a donor at least 40 years old with multiple myeloma. DNA of the CDR3: TGCAGTGCTAGACTGGTCACTGAAGCTTTCTTT. Translating it yields CSARLVTEAFF.